This entry features one TCR beta chain sequence. These data originate in a study of regulatory T cells in long-lasting Graves disease. Arm-PCR with iRepertoire HTBI primers amplified the CDR3 regions for these TCR beta libraries. The authors' processing: Identification yielded 60 or so TRBV and 14 TRBJ segments across samples. Each CDR3 protein is one row after TCRdb ran MiXCR on the multiplex PCR reads. TCRdb's processing, not the authors' own work, is the source of the V and J calls. The data show under 450,000 distinct CDR3 sequences, approximately 12% seen once. This sample's time point: newly diagnosed GD, antithyroid drugs for less than 3 months. The TCR library used RNA extracted from PBMCs. Approximately 9-milliliter peripheral blood samples went into EDTA tubes. V lost 7 bases, J lost 2 bases, and 26 bases stayed unmatched. Germline CDR1 SQVTM, CDR2 ANQGSEA. The CDR3 length is 20 residues. The same data also went into a second study, on T cells in Graves' hyperthyroidism and ophthalmopathy. According to that study: Diagnoses were made from clinical symptoms, serum measures (thyroxine and TRAb), thyroid ultrasound and orbital computed tomography. A median approximately 6.5 months before onset, the model predicted ophthalmopathy.

The specimen was peripheral blood mononuclear cells (PBMCs), collected at new diagnosis, from a patient treated with antithyroid drugs. The TCR comes from a woman aged 18-35 years with Graves disease. The chain uses TRBV29-1 and TRBJ2-4, with 7 positions matching TRBD2. The CDR3 sequence: CSGGGNGGEGPGNTKNIQYF. The DNA for the CDR3 is TGCAGCGGCGGAGGGAATGGGGGGGAGGGCCCGGGTAATACCAAAAACATTCAGTACTTC.